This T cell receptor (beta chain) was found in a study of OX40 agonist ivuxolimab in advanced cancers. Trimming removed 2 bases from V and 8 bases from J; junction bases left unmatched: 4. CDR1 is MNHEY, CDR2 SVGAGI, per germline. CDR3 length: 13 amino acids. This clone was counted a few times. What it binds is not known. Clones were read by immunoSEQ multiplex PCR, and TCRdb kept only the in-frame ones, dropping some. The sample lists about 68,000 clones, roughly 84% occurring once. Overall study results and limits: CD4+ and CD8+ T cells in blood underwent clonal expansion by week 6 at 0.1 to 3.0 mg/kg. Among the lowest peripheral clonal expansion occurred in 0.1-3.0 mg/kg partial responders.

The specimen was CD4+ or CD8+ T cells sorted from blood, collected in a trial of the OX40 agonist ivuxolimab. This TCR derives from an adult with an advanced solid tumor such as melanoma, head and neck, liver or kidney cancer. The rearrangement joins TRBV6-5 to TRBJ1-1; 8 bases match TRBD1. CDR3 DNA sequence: TGTGCCAGCAGTTACCCCGGGACAGGCGAAGCTTTCTTT. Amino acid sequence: CASSYPGTGEAFF.